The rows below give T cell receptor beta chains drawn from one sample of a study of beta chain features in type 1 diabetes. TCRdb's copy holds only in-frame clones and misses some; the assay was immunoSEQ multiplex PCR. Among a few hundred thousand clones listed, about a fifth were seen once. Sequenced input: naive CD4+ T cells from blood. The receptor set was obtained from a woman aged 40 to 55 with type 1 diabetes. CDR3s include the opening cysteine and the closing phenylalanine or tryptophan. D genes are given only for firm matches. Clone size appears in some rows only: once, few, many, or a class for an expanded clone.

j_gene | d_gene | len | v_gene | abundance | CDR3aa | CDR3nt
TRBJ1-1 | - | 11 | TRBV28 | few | CASRAKIEAFF | TGTGCCAGCAGGGCAAAGATTGAAGCTTTCTTT
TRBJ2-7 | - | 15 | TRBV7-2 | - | CASSLGDITSYEQYF | TGTGCCAGCAGCTTGGGGGACATCACCTCCTACGAGCAGTACTTC
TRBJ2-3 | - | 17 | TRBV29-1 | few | CSVLIGRPSFNTDTQYF | TGCAGCGTTTTAATAGGCAGGCCCTCCTTTAACACAGATACGCAGTATTTT
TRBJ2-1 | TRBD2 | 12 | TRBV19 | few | CASSILGRGQFF | TGTGCCAGTAGTATTCTCGGGAGGGGGCAGTTCTTC
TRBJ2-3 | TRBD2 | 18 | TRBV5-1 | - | CASSLVPRTSGSTDTQYF | TGCGCCAGCAGCTTGGTACCTAGGACTAGCGGGTCGACAGATACGCAGTATTTT
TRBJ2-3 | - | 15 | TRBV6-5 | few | CASSYRGESTDTQYF | TGTGCCAGCAGTTACCGAGGAGAAAGCACAGATACGCAGTATTTT
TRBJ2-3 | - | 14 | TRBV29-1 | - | CSVAPGPSTDTQYF | TGCAGCGTTGCGCCAGGGCCTAGCACAGATACGCAGTATTTT
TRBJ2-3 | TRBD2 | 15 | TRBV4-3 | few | CASSQDLAGSPTQYF | TGCGCCAGCAGCCAAGATTTAGCGGGATCCCCTACGCAGTATTTT
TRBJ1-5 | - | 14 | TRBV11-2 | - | CASSKGVYGQPQHF | TGTGCCAGCAGCAAGGGGGTTTACGGTCAGCCCCAGCATTTT
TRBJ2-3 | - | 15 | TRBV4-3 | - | CASSQANDGVNTQYF | TGCGCCAGCAGCCAGGCGAATGACGGAGTCAATACGCAGTATTTT
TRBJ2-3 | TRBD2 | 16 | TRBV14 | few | CASSQTSGVRTDTQYF | TGTGCCAGCAGCCAAACTAGCGGGGTCCGCACAGATACGCAGTATTTT
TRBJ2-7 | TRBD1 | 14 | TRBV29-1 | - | CSADRQGSSYEQYF | TGCAGCGCCGACCGACAGGGGTCCTCCTACGAGCAGTACTTC
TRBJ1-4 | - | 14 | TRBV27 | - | CASSFSGINEKLFF | TGTGCCAGCAGTTTTTCAGGAATTAATGAAAAACTGTTTTTT
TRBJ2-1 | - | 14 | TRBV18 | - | CASSPARSYNEQFF | TGTGCCAGCTCACCGGCTAGATCCTACAATGAGCAGTTCTTC
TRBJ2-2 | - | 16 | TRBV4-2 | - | CASSPSQAGPTGELFF | TGTGCCAGCAGCCCCTCCCAGGCAGGCCCCACCGGGGAGCTGTTTTTT
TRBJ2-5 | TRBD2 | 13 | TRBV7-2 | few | CASSSSGQETQYF | TGTGCCAGCAGCTCTAGCGGACAAGAGACCCAGTACTTC
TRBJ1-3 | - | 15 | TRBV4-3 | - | CASAEGDNSGNTIYF | TGCGCCAGCGCCGAGGGGGACAACTCTGGAAACACCATATATTTT
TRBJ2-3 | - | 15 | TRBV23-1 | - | CATPPRRGRADTQYF | TGCGCCACGCCCCCCCGGCGGGGGCGCGCAGATACGCAGTATTTT
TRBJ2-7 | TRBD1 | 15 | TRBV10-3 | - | CAISQTGVPPYEQYF | TGTGCCATCAGCCAGACAGGGGTTCCCCCCTACGAGCAGTACTTC
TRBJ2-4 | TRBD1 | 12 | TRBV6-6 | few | CASSPQGDIQYF | TGTGCCAGCAGCCCACAGGGGGACATTCAGTACTTC
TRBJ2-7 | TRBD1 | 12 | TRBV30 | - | CAWTGQAHEQYF | TGTGCCTGGACAGGACAGGCCCACGAGCAGTACTTC
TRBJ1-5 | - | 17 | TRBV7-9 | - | CASSREVGTSSNQPQHF | TGTGCCAGCAGCCGGGAGGTGGGAACGTCGAGCAATCAGCCCCAGCATTTT
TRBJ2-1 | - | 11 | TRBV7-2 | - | CASSFNNEQFF | TGTGCCAGCAGCTTTAACAATGAGCAGTTCTTC
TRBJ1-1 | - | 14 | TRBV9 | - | CASSPQGDNTEAFF | TGTGCCAGCAGCCCACAGGGCGATAACACTGAAGCTTTCTTT
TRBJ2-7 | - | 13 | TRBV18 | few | CASSPQGSYEQYF | TGTGCCAGCTCTCCCCAGGGTTCCTACGAGCAGTACTTC
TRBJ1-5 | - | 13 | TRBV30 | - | CACSTESNQPQHF | TGTGCCTGCTCGACAGAGAGCAATCAGCCCCAGCATTTT
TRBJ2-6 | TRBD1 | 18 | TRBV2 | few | CASSDGQGLPSGANVLTF | TGTGCCAGCAGTGATGGACAGGGTCTCCCCTCTGGGGCCAACGTCCTGACTTTC
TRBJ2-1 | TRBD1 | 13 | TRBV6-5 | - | CASTSGGVNEQFF | TGTGCCAGCACTTCAGGGGGTGTGAATGAGCAGTTCTTC
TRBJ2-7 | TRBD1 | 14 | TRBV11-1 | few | CASSPGGQGYEQYF | TGTGCCAGCAGCCCCGGGGGACAGGGATACGAGCAGTACTTC
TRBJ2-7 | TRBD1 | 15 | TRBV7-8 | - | CASSPWTGGPYEQYF | TGTGCCAGCAGCCCCTGGACAGGGGGCCCCTACGAGCAGTACTTC
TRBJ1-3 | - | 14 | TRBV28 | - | CASDQGYSGNTIYF | TGTGCCAGCGACCAGGGGTACTCTGGAAACACCATATATTTT
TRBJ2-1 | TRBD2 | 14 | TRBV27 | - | CASSLAGVNNEQFF | TGTGCCAGCAGTCTAGCGGGGGTGAACAATGAGCAGTTCTTC
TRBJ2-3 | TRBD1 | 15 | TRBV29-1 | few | CSVPDRGSPTDTQYF | TGCAGCGTCCCGGACAGGGGTTCCCCCACAGATACGCAGTATTTT
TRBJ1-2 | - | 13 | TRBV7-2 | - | CASRLNLGGGYTF | TGTGCCAGCAGGCTAAACCTGGGGGGAGGCTACACCTTC
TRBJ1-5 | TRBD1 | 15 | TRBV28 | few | CASTSGQGDNQPQHF | TGTGCCAGCACCTCCGGGCAGGGGGACAATCAGCCCCAGCATTTT
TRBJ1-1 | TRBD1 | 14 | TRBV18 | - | CASSSGTGNTEAFF | TGTGCCAGCTCATCGGGGACAGGGAACACTGAAGCTTTCTTT
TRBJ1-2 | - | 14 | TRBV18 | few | CASSPAQANYGYTF | TGTGCCAGCTCACCAGCACAGGCAAACTATGGCTACACCTTC
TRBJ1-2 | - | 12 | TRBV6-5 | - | CASSSTGYGYTF | TGTGCCAGCAGTTCCACAGGGTATGGCTACACCTTC
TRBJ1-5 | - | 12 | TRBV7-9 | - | CASNRGNQPQHF | TGTGCCAGCAATCGGGGGAATCAGCCCCAGCATTTT
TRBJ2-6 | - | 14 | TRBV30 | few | CAWADYSGANVLTF | TGTGCCTGGGCCGACTACTCTGGGGCCAACGTCCTGACTTTC
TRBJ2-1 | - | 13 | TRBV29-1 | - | CSVGIRQDNEQFF | TGCAGCGTTGGTATCCGACAGGACAATGAGCAGTTCTTC
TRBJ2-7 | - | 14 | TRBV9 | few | CASSGLNPSYEQYF | TGTGCCAGCAGCGGGCTTAACCCATCCTACGAGCAGTACTTC
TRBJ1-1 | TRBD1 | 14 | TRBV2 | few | CASSDRGGDTEAFF | TGTGCCAGCTCGGACAGGGGAGGGGACACTGAAGCTTTCTTT
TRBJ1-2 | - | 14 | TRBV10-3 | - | CAISESARGEGYTF | TGTGCCATCAGTGAGTCTGCACGGGGAGAAGGCTACACCTTC